This T cell receptor beta chain is drawn from a study of shared clonotypes between healthy human individuals. Overall study context: The donors, a couple of women and a few men, were aged 18 to 49. Per-donor plates numbered three CD4 naive, three CD4 memory, two CD8 naive and one CD8 memory. Points from the study as a whole: On the whole, naive subsets had larger estimated richness than memory subsets had.

The protocol was immunoSEQ multiplex PCR, while the TCRdb copy is restricted to in-frame clones and leaves out a portion. The table has over 2 million clones, about 95% seen once. Naive CD8 cells lacked CD45RO and underwent positive selection for CCR7, leaving out terminally differentiated effector memory CD45RA+ cells. On this clone itself: Its matching antigen is unknown.

The source is a man in his late teens or twenties in good health. Source material: naive CD8+ T cells sorted from blood.

Here the CDR3 reads CASSFVGAHEQYF. For the CDR3, the DNA is TGTGCCAGCAGTTTCGTGGGGGCCCACGAGCAGTACTTC. V and J are TRBV27 and TRBJ2-7, with D possibly TRBD1 on 6 matching bases. Trimming shortened V by 3 bases and J by 5 bases, and 11 bases separated the two germline ends. There are 13 residues in the CDR3. Germline CDR1 MNHEY, CDR2 SMNVEV (reference sequence).